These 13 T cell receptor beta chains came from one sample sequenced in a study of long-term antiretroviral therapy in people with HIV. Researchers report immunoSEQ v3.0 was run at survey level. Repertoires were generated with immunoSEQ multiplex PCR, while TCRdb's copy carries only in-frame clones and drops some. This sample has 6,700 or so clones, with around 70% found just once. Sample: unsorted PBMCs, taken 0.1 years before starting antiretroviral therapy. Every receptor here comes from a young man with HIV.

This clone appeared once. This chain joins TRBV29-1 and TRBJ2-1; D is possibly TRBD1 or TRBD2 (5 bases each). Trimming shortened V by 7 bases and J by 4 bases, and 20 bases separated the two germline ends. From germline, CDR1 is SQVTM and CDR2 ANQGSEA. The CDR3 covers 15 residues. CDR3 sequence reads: CSAPGGVQKYNEQFF. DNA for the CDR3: TGCAGCGCTCCTGGGGGTGTACAGAAATACAATGAGCAGTTCTTC.

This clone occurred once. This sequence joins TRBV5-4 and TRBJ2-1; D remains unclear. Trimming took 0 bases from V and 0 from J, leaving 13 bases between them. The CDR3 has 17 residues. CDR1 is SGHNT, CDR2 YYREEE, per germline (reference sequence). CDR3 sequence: CASSLDTAFSSYNEQFF. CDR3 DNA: TGTGCCAGCAGCTTGGATACAGCGTTCAGCTCCTACAATGAGCAGTTCTTC.

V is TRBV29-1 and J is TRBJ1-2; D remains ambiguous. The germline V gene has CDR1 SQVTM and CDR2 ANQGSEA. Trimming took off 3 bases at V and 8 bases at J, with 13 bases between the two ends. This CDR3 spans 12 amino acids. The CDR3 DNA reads TGCAGCGTTGACAAAGGGTCTCGCGGCTACACCTTC. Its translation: CSVDKGSRGYTF. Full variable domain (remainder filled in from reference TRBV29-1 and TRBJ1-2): SAVISQKPSRDICQRGTSLTIQCQVDSQVTMMFWYRQQPGQSLTLIATANQGSEATYESGFVIDKFPISRPNLTFSTLTVSNMSPEDSSIYLCSVDKGSRGYTFGSGTRLTVV.

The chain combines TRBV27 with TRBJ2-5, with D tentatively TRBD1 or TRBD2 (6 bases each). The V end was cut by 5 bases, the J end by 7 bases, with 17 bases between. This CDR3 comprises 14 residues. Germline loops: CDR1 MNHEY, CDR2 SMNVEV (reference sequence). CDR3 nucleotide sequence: TGTGCCAGCAGTATCTGGTCGGGGGCCGGGACCCAGTACTTC. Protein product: CASSIWSGAGTQYF.

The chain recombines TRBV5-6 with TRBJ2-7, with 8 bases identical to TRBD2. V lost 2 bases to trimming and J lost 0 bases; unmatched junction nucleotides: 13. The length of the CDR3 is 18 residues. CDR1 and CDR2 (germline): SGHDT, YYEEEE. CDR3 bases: TGTGCCAGCAGCTTCATTAGCGCGGGGGGCCCCCTCTCCTACGAGCAGTACTTC. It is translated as CASSFISAGGPLSYEQYF. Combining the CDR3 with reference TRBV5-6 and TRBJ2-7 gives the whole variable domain DAGVTQSPTHLIKTRGQQVTLRCSPKSGHDTVSWYQQALGQGPQFIFQYYEEEERQRGNFPDRFSGHQFPNYSSELNVNALLLGDSALYLCASSFISAGGPLSYEQYFGPGTRLTVT.

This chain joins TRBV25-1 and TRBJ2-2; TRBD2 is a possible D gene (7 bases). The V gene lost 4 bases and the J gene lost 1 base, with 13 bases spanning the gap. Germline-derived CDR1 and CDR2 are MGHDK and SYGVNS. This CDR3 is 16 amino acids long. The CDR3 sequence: CASSVAGAVNTGELFF. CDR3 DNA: TGTGCCAGCAGTGTGGCGGGGGCTGTGAACACCGGGGAGCTGTTTTTT.

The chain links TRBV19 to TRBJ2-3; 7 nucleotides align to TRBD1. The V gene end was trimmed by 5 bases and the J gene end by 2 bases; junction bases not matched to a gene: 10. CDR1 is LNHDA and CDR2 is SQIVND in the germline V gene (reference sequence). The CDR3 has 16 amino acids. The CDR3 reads CASSVNRGRYTDTQYF. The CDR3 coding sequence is TGTGCCAGTAGTGTAAACAGGGGTAGGTACACAGATACGCAGTATTTT.

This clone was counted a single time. In DNA form, the CDR3 reads TGTGCCAGCAGTCCGCCGGGACTGGGCACAGATACGCAGTATTTT. As protein: CASSPPGLGTDTQYF. This chain links TRBV28 with TRBJ2-3, with D possibly being TRBD2 (6 bases). V was pared by 5 bases and J by 1 base, with 13 bases between. The CDR3 sequence is 15 residues long. Per the germline V gene, CDR1 is MDHEN and CDR2 is SYDVKM.

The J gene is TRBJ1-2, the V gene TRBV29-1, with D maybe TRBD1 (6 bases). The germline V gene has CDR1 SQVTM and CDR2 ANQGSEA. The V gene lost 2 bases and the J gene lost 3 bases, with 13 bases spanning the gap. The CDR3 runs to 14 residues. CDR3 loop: CSVERTGKDYGYTF. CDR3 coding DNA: TGCAGCGTTGAACGAACAGGGAAGGACTATGGCTACACCTTC.

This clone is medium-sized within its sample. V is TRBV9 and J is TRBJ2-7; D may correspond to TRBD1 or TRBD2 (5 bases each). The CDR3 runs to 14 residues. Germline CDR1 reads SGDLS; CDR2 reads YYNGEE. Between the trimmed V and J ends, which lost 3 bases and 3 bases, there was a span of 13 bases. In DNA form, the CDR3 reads TGTGCCAGCAGCGAATCGGGGCAAGACTACGAGCAGTACTTC. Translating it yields CASSESGQDYEQYF.

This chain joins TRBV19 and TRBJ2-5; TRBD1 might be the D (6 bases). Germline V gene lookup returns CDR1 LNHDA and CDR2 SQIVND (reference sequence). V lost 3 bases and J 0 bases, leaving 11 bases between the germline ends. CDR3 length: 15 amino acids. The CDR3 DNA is TGTGCCAGTAGTATTACCGGGACATACCAAGAGACCCAGTACTTC. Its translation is CASSITGTYQETQYF.

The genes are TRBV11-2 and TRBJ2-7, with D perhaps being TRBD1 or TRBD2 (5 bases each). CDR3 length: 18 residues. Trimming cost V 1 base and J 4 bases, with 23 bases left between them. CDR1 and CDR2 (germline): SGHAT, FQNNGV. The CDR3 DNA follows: TGTGCCAGCAGCTTAGGTCGTATAGGACACTCTTCGGGGTACGAGCAGTACGTC. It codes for CASSLGRIGHSSGYEQYV.

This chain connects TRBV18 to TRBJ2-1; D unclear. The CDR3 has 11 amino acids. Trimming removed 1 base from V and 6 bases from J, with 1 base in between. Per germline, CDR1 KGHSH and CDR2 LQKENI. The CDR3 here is CASSPLNEQFF. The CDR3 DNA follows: TGTGCCAGCTCACCACTCAATGAGCAGTTCTTC.